This record concerns one TCR beta chain sequence. This entry comes from a study of blood T cell repertoires in COVID-19. Across the study: The study drew acute and convalescent COVID-19 samples from the United States, Italy and Spain.

Looked up from germline, CDR1 is GTSNPN and CDR2 is SVGIG (reference sequence). The CDR3 runs 14 residues. V was pared by 4 bases and J by 2 bases, with 12 bases between. Adults between about 18 and 95 years of age took part from fewer than 30 US areas. Cohorts were based on clinical histories the participants reported. Recovered status applied to Cohort 3 donors who had two consecutive negative PCRs. It also applied to those with clearance or with symptom resolution. Using immunoSEQ multiplex PCR, the repertoire was profiled, and TCRdb retains in-frame clones only, with some absent. The sample contains some 100,000 clones, approximately 86% of which appear only once.

V gene TRBV30 combines with J gene TRBJ1-3, with D possibly TRBD1 on 5 matching bases. Sequencing used PBMCs or T cells enriched from blood (not recorded which). This clonotype was obtained from a woman between 50 and 59 years old who had recovered from COVID-19. As DNA, the CDR3 is TGTGCCTGGACAAACACCAGGGCTGGAAACACCATATATTTT. Translated, it gives CAWTNTRAGNTIYF.